The entry below describes one T cell receptor (beta chain). No antigen is known for it. The ends lost 4 bases at V and 5 bases at J; junction bases unmatched: 5. The CDR3 is made up of 15 amino acids. This entry belongs to a study of neurological immune-mediated disorders. Overall study context: Relapsing-remitting patients made up most of the 34 multiple sclerosis patients, and secondary progressive patients made up 3.

The study's findings and limits: The absence of any CDR3 amino acid sequence shared by expanded clones across subjects suggests that repertoires were private in all groups.

TCRdb re-called the 5' RACE reads with MiXCR, one entry per CDR3 protein. Of about 71,000 distinct CDR3 sequences detected, less than 5.5% appear once; the ten largest clones hold approximately 6.9%. Unsorted libraries came from 2 million PBMCs stored at -80 °C. The sample consisted of PBMCs. This TCR was sampled from a man aged 30 to 45 with multiple sclerosis. The chain couples TRBV12-3 or TRBV12-4 to TRBJ2-5; TRBD1 matches 12 bases. The CDR3 region has the DNA TGTGCCAGCAGTTGGGGACAGGGGGCATGGGAGACCCAGTACTTC. It translates to CASSWGQGAWETQYF.